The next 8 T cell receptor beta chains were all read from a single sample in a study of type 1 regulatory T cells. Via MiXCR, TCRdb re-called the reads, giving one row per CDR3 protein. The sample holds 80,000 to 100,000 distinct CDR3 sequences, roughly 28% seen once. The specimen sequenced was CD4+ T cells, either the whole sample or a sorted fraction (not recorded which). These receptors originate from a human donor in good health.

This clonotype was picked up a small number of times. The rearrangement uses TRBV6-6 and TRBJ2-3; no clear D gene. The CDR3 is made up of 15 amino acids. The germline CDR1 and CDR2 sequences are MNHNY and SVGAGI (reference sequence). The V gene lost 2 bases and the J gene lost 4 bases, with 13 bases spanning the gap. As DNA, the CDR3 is TGTGCCAGCAGTTACCGACCGACTCCGGCAGATACGCAGTATTTT. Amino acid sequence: CASSYRPTPADTQYF.

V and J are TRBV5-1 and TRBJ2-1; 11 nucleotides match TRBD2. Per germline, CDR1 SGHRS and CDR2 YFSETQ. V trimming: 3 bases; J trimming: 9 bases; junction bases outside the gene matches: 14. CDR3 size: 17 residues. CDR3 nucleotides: TGCGCCAGCAGCTCTACGGGGACTAGCGGAAGCGTGAGTGAGCAGTTCTTC. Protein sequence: CASSSTGTSGSVSEQFF.

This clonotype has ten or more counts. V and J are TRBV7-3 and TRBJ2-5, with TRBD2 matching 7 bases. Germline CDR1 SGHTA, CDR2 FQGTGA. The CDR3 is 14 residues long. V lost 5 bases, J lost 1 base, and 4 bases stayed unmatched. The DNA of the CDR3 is TGTGCCAGCAGCCCTAGCGGCAGCCAAGAGACCCAGTACTTC. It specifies CASSPSGSQETQYF.

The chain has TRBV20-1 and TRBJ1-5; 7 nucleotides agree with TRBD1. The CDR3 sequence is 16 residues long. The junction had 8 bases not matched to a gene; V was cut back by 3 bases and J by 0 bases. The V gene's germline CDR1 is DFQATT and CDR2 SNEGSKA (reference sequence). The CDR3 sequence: CSASRDRSYSNQPQHF. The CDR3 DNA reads TGCAGTGCTAGTCGGGACAGAAGCTATAGCAATCAGCCCCAGCATTTT.

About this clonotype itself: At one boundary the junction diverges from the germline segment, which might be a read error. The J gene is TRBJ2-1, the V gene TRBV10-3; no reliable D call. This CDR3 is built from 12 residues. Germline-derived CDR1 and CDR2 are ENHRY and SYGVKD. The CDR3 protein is CAISETVNEQLF. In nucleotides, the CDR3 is TGTGCCATCAGTGAGACTGTCAATGAGCAGCTCTTC.

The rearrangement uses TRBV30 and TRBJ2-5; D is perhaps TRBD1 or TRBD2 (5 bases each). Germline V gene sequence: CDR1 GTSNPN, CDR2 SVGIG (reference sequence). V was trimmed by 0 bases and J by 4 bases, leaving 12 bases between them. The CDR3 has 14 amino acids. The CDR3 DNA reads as TGTGCCTGGAGTGTACCTGGGGGTGGAGAGACCCAGTACTTC. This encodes CAWSVPGGGETQYF. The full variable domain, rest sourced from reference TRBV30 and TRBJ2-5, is SQTIHQWPATLVQPVGSPLSLECTVEGTSNPNLYWYRQAAGRGLQLLFYSVGIGQISSEVPQNLSASRPQDRQFILSSKKLLLSDSGFYLCAWSVPGGGETQYFGPGTRLLVL.

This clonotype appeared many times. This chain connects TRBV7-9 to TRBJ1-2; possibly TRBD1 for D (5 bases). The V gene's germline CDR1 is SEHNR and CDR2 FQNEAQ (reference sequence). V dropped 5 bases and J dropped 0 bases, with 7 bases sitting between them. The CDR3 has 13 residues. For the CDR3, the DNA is TGTGCCAGCAGCCCGACAGCTAACTATGGCTACACCTTC. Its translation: CASSPTANYGYTF.

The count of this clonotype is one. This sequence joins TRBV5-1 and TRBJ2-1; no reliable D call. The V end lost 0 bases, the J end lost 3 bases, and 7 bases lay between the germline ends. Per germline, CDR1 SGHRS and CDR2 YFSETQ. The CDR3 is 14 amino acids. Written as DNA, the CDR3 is TGCGCCAGCAGCTTGGGGCAGATCTACAATGAGCAGTTCTTC. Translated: CASSLGQIYNEQFF.